This T cell receptor beta chain was identified during a study of blood T cells in healthy people across ages. Points from the study as a whole: It was held that diversity estimates obtained from one million T cells represented underestimates.

Worth noting for this clonotype: Its specificity is unknown.

The authors ran a second PCR of 7 to 11 cycles using a sample-barcoded 5' primer and a J-beta primer mix. TCRdb fed the 5' RACE reads into MiXCR, producing one record per CDR3 protein. The sample yields nearly 800,000 distinct CDR3 sequences, roughly 50% seen once. Material for sequencing was blood. The receptor's source is a man between 35 and 55 years old in good health.

The CDR3 is CAINRSRGEKLFF. The CDR3 coding sequence is TGTGCCATCAATAGGTCCAGGGGAGAAAAACTGTTTTTT. This rearrangement joins TRBV10-3 to TRBJ1-4; D possibly corresponds to TRBD1 (6 bases). The CDR3 totals 13 residues. Per germline, CDR1 ENHRY and CDR2 SYGVKD. Trimming cost V 7 bases and J 8 bases, with 14 bases left between them.